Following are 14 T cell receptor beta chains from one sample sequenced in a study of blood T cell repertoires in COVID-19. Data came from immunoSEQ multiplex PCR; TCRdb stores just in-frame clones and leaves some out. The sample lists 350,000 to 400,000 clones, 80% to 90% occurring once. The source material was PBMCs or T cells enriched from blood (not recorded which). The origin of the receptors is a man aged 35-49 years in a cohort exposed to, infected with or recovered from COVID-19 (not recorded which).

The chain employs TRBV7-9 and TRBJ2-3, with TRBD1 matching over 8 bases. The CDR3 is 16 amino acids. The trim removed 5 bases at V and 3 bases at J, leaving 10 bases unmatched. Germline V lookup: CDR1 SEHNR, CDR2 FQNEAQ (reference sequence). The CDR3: CASSAPRGRGTDTQYF. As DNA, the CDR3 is TGTGCCAGCAGCGCCCCCAGGGGGCGAGGGACAGATACGCAGTATTTT. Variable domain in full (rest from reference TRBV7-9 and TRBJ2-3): DTGVSQNPRHKITKRGQNVTFRCDPISEHNRLYWYRQTLGQGPEFLTYFQNEAQLEKSRLLSDRFSAERPKGSFSTLEIQRTEQGDSAMYLCASSAPRGRGTDTQYFGPGTRLTVL.

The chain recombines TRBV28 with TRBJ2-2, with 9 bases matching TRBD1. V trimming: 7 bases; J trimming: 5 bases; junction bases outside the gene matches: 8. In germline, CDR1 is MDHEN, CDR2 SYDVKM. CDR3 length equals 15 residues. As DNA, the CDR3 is TGTGCCAGCAACATGGACAGGGGTGCTACCGGGGAGCTGTTTTTT. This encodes CASNMDRGATGELFF.

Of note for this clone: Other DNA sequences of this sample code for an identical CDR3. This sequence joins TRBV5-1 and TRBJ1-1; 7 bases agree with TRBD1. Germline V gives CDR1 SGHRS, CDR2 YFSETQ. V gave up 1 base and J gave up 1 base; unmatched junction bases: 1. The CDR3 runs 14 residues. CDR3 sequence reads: CASSLQGGNTEAFF. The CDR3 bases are TGCGCCAGCAGCTTGCAGGGGGGGAACACTGAAGCTTTCTTT. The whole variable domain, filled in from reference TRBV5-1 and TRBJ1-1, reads KAGVTQTPRYLIKTRGQQVTLSCSPISGHRSVSWYQQTPGQGLQFLFEYFSETQRNKGNFPGRFSGRQFSNSRSEMNVSTLELGDSALYLCASSLQGGNTEAFFGQGTRLTVV.

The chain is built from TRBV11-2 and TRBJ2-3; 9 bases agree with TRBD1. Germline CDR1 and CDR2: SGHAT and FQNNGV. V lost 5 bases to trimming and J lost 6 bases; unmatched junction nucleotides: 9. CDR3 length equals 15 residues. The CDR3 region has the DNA TGTGCCAGCAGCGAAGCCGGGACAGGGAGGGATACGCAGTATTTT. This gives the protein CASSEAGTGRDTQYF.

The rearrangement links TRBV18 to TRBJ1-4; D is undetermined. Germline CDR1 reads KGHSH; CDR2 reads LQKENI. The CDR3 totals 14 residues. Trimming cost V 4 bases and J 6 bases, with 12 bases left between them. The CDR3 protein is CASSLFNRDEKLFF. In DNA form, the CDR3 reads TGTGCCAGCTCACTCTTCAATAGAGATGAAAAACTGTTTTTT.

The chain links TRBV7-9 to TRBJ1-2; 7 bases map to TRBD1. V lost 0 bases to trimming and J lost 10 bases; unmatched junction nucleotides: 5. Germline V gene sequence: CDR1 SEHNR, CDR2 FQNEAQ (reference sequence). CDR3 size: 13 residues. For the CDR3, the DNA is TGTGCCAGCAGCTTAGCGCAGGGGGGCGACTACACCTTC. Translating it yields CASSLAQGGDYTF.

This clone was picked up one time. This chain's CDR3 is CASSLGTQRLLNEKLFF. DNA of the CDR3: TGCGCCAGCAGCTTGGGAACCCAGAGGCTACTAAATGAAAAACTGTTTTTT. The genes are TRBV5-1 and TRBJ1-4; D unresolved. Germline values: CDR1 SGHRS, CDR2 YFSETQ. The CDR3 contains 17 residues. V was cut by 0 bases and J by 5 bases, with 17 bases left in between.

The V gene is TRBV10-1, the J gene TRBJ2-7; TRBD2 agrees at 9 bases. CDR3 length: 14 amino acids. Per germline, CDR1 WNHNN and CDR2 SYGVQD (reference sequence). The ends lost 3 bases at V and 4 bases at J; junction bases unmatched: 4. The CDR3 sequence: CASSERGRGYEQYF. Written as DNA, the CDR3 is TGCGCCAGCAGTGAACGCGGGAGGGGGTACGAGCAGTACTTC.

The CDR3 DNA is TGTGCCAGCAGTTTATCAGGAGGGGACTACACCTTC. Protein: CASSLSGGDYTF. The rearrangement uses TRBV27 and TRBJ1-2; possibly TRBD1 for D (5 bases). CDR1 and CDR2 from the germline V gene are MNHEY and SMNVEV (reference sequence). The V gene lost 0 bases and the J gene lost 10 bases, with 9 bases spanning the gap. The CDR3 has 12 residues.

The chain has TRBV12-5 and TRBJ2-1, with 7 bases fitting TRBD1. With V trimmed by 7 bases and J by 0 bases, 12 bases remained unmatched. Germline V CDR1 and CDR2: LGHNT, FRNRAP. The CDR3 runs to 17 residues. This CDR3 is CASDHRHGTDSYNEQFF. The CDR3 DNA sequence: TGTGCTAGTGACCATAGACACGGGACAGACTCCTACAATGAGCAGTTCTTC.

The CDR3 region is CASSSRLAGAATDTQYF. CDR3 sequence (DNA): TGTGCCAGCAGCTCCCGACTAGCGGGAGCAGCTACAGATACGCAGTATTTT. This chain links TRBV5-4 with TRBJ2-3; 12 positions match TRBD2. CDR3 length equals 17 residues. The germline CDR1 and CDR2 sequences are SGHNT and YYREEE (reference sequence). V was clipped by 3 bases and J by 3 bases; unmatched bases: 8.

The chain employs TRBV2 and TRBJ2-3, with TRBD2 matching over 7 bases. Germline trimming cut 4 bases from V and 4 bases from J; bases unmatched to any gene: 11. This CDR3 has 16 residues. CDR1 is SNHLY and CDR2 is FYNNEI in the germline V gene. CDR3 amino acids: CASSVYSGSRADTQYF. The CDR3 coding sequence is TGTGCCAGCAGTGTATATAGCGGGTCTAGGGCAGATACGCAGTATTTT.

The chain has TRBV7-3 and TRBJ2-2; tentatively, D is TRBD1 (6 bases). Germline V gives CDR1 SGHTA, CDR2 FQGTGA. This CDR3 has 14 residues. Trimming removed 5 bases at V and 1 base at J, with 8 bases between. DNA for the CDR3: TGTGCCAGCAGCCCGACAGGGAACACCGGGGAGCTGTTTTTT. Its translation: CASSPTGNTGELFF.

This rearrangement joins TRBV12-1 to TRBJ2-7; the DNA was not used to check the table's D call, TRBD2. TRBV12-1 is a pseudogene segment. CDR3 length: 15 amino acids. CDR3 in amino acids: CASSFHSGRSYEQYF. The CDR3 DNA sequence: TGTGCCAGCAGCTTTCATAGCGGGAGGTCCTACGAGCAGTACTTC.